The 21 T cell receptor beta chains listed next were all sequenced from one sample in a study of post-analysis software for immune sequencing data. Study-wide results and caveats: Controls had lower frequencies than patients of four or five TRBV segments, which included TRBV5-6, TRBV5-1 and TRBV20-1.

The TCR beta cDNA libraries contained unique molecular identifiers. TCRdb redid the calling of the PCR reads with MiXCR, one entry per CDR3 protein. This table has approximately 570,000 distinct CDR3 sequences, roughly 40% appearing once. Antigens of these TCRs are unknown. The specimen sequenced was blood. Every receptor here comes from a girl aged 5 to 17 with multiple sclerosis.

The V and J genes are TRBV4-1 and TRBJ2-3; 8 nucleotides match TRBD1. CDR3 length: 17 amino acids. V was clipped by 0 bases and J by 2 bases; unmatched bases: 7. The germline gives CDR1 MGHRA, CDR2 YSYEKL. The CDR3 here is CASSQDTRGPVTDTQYF. The CDR3 DNA follows: TGCGCCAGCAGCCAAGACACCAGGGGGCCCGTCACAGATACGCAGTATTTT.

This clonotype was recorded a few times. The rearrangement uses TRBV27 and TRBJ2-6, with D perhaps matching TRBD1 (5 bases). V lost 4 bases and J lost 0, with 10 bases in between. Germline values: CDR1 MNHEY, CDR2 SMNVEV (reference sequence). The CDR3 covers 16 residues. The CDR3 nucleotides are TGTGCCAGCAGTTCCCCCAGGGTCTCTGGGGCCAACGTCCTGACTTTC. Translation: CASSSPRVSGANVLTF.

This chain connects TRBV10-3 to TRBJ2-1; weak D call: TRBD1 (5 bases). CDR3 length equals 15 residues. V lost 6 bases and J lost 0, with 12 bases in between. The germline V gene encodes CDR1 ENHRY and CDR2 SYGVKD. CDR3 DNA sequence: TGTGCCATCAGAAGTGACAGTAGCTCCTACAATGAGCAGTTCTTC. Translation: CAIRSDSSSYNEQFF.

This clonotype appeared a few times. The chain links TRBV3-1 to TRBJ2-7; D possibly corresponds to TRBD2 (7 bases). Looked up from germline, CDR1 is LGHDT and CDR2 is YNNKEL (reference sequence). This CDR3 is built from 12 residues. V was cut by 4 bases and J by 9 bases, with 13 bases left in between. The CDR3 DNA reads TGTGCCAGCAGCCCCCGGGGGGCTGGGCAGTACTTC. It translates to CASSPRGAGQYF.

This clonotype appeared a few times. The chain is built from TRBV5-1 and TRBJ2-3, with D tentatively TRBD1 or TRBD2 (5 bases each). V shed 4 bases and J shed 5 bases, with 17 bases lying between them. The germline gives CDR1 SGHRS, CDR2 YFSETQ. The CDR3 contains 15 residues. CDR3 coding DNA: TGCGCCAGCAGCGCGATGCCTATTGGGGGAGATACGCAGTATTTT. It is translated as CASSAMPIGGDTQYF.

The V and J genes are TRBV6-5 and TRBJ2-4, with D perhaps matching TRBD1 or TRBD2 (6 bases each). Germline-derived CDR1 and CDR2 are MNHEY and SVGAGI. The length of the CDR3 is 19 residues. V lost 4 bases to trimming and J lost 0 bases, with 22 bases between them. CDR3 amino acids: CASSSLSGGGTLAKNIQYF. The CDR3 nucleotides read TGTGCCAGCAGTTCCCTAAGCGGAGGGGGGACTTTAGCCAAAAACATTCAGTACTTC.

The chain joins TRBV5-1 to TRBJ2-1; 10 bases line up with TRBD2. This CDR3 region has 20 residues. Germline V gene data show CDR1 as SGHRS and CDR2 as YFSETQ. Trimming cost V 3 bases and J 2 bases; bases outside gene matches: 17. CDR3 loop: CASSSRTGLAFREAYNEQFF. CDR3 in DNA: TGCGCCAGCAGCTCTCGCACGGGACTAGCGTTCCGCGAGGCCTACAATGAGCAGTTCTTC.

The chain joins TRBV30 to TRBJ2-7, with 8 bases that match TRBD2. Germline CDR1 is GTSNPN and CDR2 is SVGIG (reference sequence). The CDR3 extends over 14 amino acids. After removal of 0 bases from V and 3 bases from J, the junction contained 4 bases not matched to a gene. CDR3 amino acids: CAWSVRGGDYEQYF. The CDR3 nucleotides read TGTGCCTGGAGTGTCCGGGGGGGAGACTACGAGCAGTACTTC.

The J gene is TRBJ1-5, the V gene TRBV6-5; 7 nucleotides agree with TRBD1. The germline V gene encodes CDR1 MNHEY and CDR2 SVGAGI. This CDR3 region has 13 residues. After removal of 4 bases from V and 7 bases from J, the junction contained 4 bases not matched to a gene. The CDR3: CASSSQGRQPQHF. CDR3 DNA: TGTGCCAGCAGTTCACAGGGGAGGCAGCCCCAGCATTTT.

In this sample, this clonotype turned up once. The rearrangement joins TRBV20-1 to TRBJ1-4; TRBD1 might be the D (5 bases). CDR3 length equals 12 residues. CDR1 and CDR2 from the germline V gene are DFQATT and SNEGSKA (reference sequence). V lost 0 bases and J lost 6, with 5 bases in between. The CDR3 region has the DNA TGCAGTGCTAGAGACAGGGATGAAAAACTGTTTTTT. Its translation is CSARDRDEKLFF.

This chain connects TRBV12-5 to TRBJ2-3; D may be TRBD2 (6 bases). Per germline, CDR1 LGHNT and CDR2 FRNRAP. Trimming left V 6 bases short and J 1 base short, with 11 bases between. The length of the CDR3 is 14 residues. The CDR3 reads CASGSTGGTDTQYF. CDR3 nucleotide sequence: TGTGCTAGTGGCTCTACGGGGGGCACAGATACGCAGTATTTT.

This clonotype has at least ten counts. The chain carries TRBV6-2 or TRBV6-3 and TRBJ2-3; D remains ambiguous. The V and J ends lost 2 bases and 4 bases respectively, with 10 bases between them. The CDR3 spans 14 residues. Germline V gene sequence: CDR1 MNHEY, CDR2 SVGEGT. Here the CDR3 reads CASSYMTVADTQYF. CDR3 DNA: TGTGCCAGCAGTTACATGACGGTTGCAGATACGCAGTATTTT.

V gene TRBV25-1 combines with J gene TRBJ2-7; D is possibly TRBD1 or TRBD2 (5 bases each). The CDR3 totals 14 residues. The germline V gene has CDR1 MGHDK and CDR2 SYGVNS. The germline V and J ends were trimmed by 6 bases and 0 bases, with 12 bases remaining between them. The CDR3 DNA reads as TGTGCCAGCAGGGCTATCGGGGCCTCCTACGAGCAGTACTTC. Protein sequence: CASRAIGASYEQYF.

J is TRBJ2-7 and V is TRBV29-1, with D perhaps TRBD1 (5 bases). The germline V and J ends were trimmed by 4 bases and 5 bases, with 9 bases remaining between them. The CDR3 is 11 amino acids. The V gene's germline CDR1 is SQVTM and CDR2 ANQGSEA. The CDR3 is CSVGDRNEQYF. The CDR3 coding sequence is TGCAGCGTTGGAGACAGAAACGAGCAGTACTTC.

This clonotype was recorded a few times. The rearrangement uses TRBV7-9 and TRBJ2-1; 7 bases line up with TRBD1. Germline lookup yields CDR1 SEHNR and CDR2 FQNEAQ (reference sequence). The CDR3 spans 12 residues. V shed 10 bases and J 3 bases; nucleotides not matched to a gene: 3. The CDR3 is CAIPGGYNEQFF. The CDR3 nucleotides read TGTGCCATCCCAGGGGGCTACAATGAGCAGTTCTTC.

This clonotype showed up just a few times. The V gene is TRBV29-1, the J gene TRBJ1-2; D is unclear. The germline V gene has CDR1 SQVTM and CDR2 ANQGSEA. Trimming took off 0 bases at V and 8 bases at J, with 13 bases between the two ends. The CDR3 is 13 residues long. Written as DNA, the CDR3 is TGCAGCGTTGAAGAGGGGTTTTCCGGGGGCTACACCTTC. It specifies CSVEEGFSGGYTF. The variable domain in full, completed from reference TRBV29-1 and TRBJ1-2, reads SAVISQKPSRDICQRGTSLTIQCQVDSQVTMMFWYRQQPGQSLTLIATANQGSEATYESGFVIDKFPISRPNLTFSTLTVSNMSPEDSSIYLCSVEEGFSGGYTFGSGTRLTVV.

This clonotype was seen only a few times. V usage is TRBV5-1 and J usage is TRBJ2-7; 8 nucleotides match TRBD1. The length of the CDR3 is 16 residues. Germline values: CDR1 SGHRS, CDR2 YFSETQ. V shed 0 bases, J shed 0 bases, and the junction held 5 bases outside the gene matches. The CDR3 DNA is TGCGCCAGCAGCTTGGCCGGGGGACAGGCCTCCTACGAGCAGTACTTC. This encodes CASSLAGGQASYEQYF.

The rearrangement links TRBV15 to TRBJ1-2, with TRBD1 matching 7 bases. This CDR3 spans 14 amino acids. Trimming took 3 bases from V and 5 from J; bases not matched to a gene: 6. Looked up from germline, CDR1 is LNHNV and CDR2 is YYDKDF (reference sequence). The CDR3 DNA reads TGTGCCACCAGCAGCGGACAGGAGGTTTATGGCTACACCTTC. It encodes CATSSGQEVYGYTF.

This clonotype was found a few times. The rearrangement joins TRBV12-3 or TRBV12-4 to TRBJ2-3; 13 bases line up with TRBD2. The CDR3 has 19 residues. The ends lost 6 bases at V and 4 bases at J; junction bases unmatched: 16. Here the CDR3 DNA reads TGTGCCAGCAGCCGACTAGCGGGAGGCTCTTCCCTTTCGGCAGATACGCAGTATTTT. It encodes CASSRLAGGSSLSADTQYF.

The chain carries TRBV7-9 and TRBJ2-5, with TRBD2 matching 10 bases. The germline CDR1 and CDR2 sequences are SEHNR and FQNEAQ (reference sequence). Unmatched junction bases numbered 10, after V lost 5 bases and J lost 4 bases. This CDR3 spans 16 amino acids. The CDR3 coding sequence is TGTGCCAGCAGCCAAGGGATAGCGGGAGGAAGAGAGACCCAGTACTTC. As protein: CASSQGIAGGRETQYF.

The rearrangement uses TRBV29-1 and TRBJ1-1; D might be TRBD1 (6 bases). Germline CDR1 and CDR2: SQVTM and ANQGSEA. The CDR3 covers 12 residues. The CDR3 bases are TGCATCGCCAGGGGTATGAACACTGAAGCTTTCTTT. It codes for CIARGMNTEAFF.